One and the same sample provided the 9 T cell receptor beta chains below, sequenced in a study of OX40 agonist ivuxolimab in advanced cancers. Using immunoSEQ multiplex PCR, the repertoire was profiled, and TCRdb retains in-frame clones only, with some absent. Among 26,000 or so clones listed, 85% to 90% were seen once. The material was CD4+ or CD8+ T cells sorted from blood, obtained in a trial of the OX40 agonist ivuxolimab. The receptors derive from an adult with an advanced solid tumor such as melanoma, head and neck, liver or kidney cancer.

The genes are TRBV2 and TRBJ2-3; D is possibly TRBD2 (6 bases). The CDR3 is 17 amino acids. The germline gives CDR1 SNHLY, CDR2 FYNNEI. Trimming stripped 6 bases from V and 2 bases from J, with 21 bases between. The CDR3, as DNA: TGTGCCAGCAGCTTAGTGGGAGGAAATCCAAACACAGATACGCAGTATTTT. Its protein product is CASSLVGGNPNTDTQYF.

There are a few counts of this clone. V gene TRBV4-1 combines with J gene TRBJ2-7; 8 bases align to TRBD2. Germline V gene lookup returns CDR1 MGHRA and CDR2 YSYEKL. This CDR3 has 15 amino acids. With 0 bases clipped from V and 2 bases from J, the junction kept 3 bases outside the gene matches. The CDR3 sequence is CASSQETGGPYEQYF. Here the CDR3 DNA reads TGCGCCAGCAGCCAAGAAACGGGGGGGCCCTACGAGCAGTACTTC.

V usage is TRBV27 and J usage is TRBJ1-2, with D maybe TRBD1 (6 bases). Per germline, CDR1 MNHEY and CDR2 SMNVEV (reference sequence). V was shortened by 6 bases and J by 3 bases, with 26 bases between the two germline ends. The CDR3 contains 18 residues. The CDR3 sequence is CASSRFGTQTGPHYGYTF. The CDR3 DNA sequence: TGTGCCAGCAGCCGTTTCGGGACACAAACAGGGCCTCACTATGGCTACACCTTC.

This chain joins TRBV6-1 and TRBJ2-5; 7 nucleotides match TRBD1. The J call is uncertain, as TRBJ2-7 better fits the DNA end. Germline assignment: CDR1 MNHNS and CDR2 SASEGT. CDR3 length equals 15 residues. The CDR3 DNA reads TGTGCCAGCAGCATAGAGGGGGCGGGCTCCTACGAGCAGTACTTC. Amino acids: CASSIEGAGSYEQYF.

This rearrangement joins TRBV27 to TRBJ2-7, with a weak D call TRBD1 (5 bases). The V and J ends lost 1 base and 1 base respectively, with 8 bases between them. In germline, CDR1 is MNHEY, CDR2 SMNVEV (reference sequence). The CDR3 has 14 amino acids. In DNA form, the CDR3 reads TGTGCCAGCAGTTTATTAGGGGAATCCTACGAGCAGTACTTC. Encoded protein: CASSLLGESYEQYF.

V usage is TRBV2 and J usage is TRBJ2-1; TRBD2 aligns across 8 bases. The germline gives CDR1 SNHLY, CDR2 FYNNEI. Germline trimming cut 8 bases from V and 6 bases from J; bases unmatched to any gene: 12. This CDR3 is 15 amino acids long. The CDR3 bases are TGTGCCAGCGGGGCGACTAGCGACTTTCCCAATGAGCAGTTCTTC. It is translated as CASGATSDFPNEQFF.

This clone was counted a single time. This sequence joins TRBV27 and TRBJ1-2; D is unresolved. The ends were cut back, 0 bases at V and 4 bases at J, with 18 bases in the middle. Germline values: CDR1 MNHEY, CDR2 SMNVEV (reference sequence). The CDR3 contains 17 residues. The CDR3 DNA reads TGTGCCAGCAGTTTATCGTGGGTGTCAGAAAGAGCCTATGGCTACACCTTC. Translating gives CASSLSWVSERAYGYTF.

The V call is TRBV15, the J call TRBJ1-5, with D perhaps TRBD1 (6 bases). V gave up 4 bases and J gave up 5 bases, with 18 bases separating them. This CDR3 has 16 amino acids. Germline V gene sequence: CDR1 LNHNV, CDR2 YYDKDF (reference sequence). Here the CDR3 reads CATSKNPGHGDQPQHF. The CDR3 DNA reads TGTGCCACCAGCAAAAATCCGGGACACGGTGATCAGCCCCAGCATTTT.

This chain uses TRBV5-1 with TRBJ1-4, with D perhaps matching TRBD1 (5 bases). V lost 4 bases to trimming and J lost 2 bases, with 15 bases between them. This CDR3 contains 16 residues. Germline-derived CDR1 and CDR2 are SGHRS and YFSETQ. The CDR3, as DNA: TGCGCCAGCAGCCAATCTACAGGCTGGACTAATGAAAAACTGTTTTTT. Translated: CASSQSTGWTNEKLFF. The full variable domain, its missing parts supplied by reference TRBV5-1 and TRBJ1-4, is KAGVTQTPRYLIKTRGQQVTLSCSPISGHRSVSWYQQTPGQGLQFLFEYFSETQRNKGNFPGRFSGRQFSNSRSEMNVSTLELGDSALYLCASSQSTGWTNEKLFFGSGTQLSVL.